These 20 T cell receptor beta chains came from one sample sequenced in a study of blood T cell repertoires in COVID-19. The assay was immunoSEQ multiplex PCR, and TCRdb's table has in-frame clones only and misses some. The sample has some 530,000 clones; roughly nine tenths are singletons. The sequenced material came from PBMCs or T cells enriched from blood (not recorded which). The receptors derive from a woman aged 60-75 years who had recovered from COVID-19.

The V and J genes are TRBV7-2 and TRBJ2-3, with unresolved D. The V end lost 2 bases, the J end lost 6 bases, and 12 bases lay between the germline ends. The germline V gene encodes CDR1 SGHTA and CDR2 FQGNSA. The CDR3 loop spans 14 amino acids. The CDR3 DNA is TGTGCCAGCAGCTTAAGGATGGTGGGCGATACGCAGTATTTT. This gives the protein CASSLRMVGDTQYF.

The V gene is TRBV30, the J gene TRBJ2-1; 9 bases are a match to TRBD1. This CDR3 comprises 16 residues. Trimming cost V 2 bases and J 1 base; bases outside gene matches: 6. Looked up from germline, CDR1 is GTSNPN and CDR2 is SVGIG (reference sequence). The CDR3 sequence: CAWSSLDRGSYNEQFF. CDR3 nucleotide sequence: TGTGCCTGGAGTTCCCTGGACAGGGGATCCTACAATGAGCAGTTCTTC.

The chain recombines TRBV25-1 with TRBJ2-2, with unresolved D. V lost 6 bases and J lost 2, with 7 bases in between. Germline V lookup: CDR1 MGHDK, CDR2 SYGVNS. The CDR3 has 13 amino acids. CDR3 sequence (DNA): TGTGCCAGCAGCTCAGGAAACACCGGGGAGCTGTTTTTT. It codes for CASSSGNTGELFF.

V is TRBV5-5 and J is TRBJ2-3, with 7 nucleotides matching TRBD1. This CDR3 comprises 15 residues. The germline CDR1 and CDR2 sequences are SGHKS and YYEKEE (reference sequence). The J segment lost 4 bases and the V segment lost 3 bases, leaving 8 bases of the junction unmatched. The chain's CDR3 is CASSSDRVAADTQYF. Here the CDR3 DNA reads TGTGCCAGCAGCTCCGACAGGGTTGCCGCAGATACGCAGTATTTT.

The CDR3 is CASSLFTSGAGELFF. CDR3 DNA sequence: TGTGCCAGCAGCTTATTTACTAGCGGGGCCGGGGAGCTGTTTTTT. The chain has TRBV7-8 and TRBJ2-2; 10 bases match TRBD2. Germline V CDR1 and CDR2: SGHVS, FQNEAQ. The CDR3 contains 15 residues. The V segment lost 2 bases and the J segment 6 bases; nucleotides outside the gene matches: 3.

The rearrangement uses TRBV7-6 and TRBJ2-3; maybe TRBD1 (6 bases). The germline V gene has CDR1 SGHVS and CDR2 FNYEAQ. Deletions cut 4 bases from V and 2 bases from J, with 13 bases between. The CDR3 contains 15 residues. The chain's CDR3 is CASSYSTGSTDTQYF. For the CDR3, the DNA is TGTGCCAGCAGCTACTCGACAGGCTCCACAGATACGCAGTATTTT.

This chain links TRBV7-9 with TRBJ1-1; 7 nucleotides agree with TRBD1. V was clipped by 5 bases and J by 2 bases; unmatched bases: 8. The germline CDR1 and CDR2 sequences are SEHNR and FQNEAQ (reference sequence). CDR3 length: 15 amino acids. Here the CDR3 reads CASSRWTGPNTEAFF. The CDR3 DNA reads TGTGCCAGCAGCCGGTGGACAGGTCCAAACACTGAAGCTTTCTTT.

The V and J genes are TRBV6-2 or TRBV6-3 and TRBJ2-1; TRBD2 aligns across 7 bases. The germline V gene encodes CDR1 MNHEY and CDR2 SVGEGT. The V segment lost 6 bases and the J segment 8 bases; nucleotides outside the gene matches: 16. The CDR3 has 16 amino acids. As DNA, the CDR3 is TGTGCCAGCAGCCAACGGGCGGCTTTGGGAGGGGATGAGCAGTTCTTC. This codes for CASSQRAALGGDEQFF.

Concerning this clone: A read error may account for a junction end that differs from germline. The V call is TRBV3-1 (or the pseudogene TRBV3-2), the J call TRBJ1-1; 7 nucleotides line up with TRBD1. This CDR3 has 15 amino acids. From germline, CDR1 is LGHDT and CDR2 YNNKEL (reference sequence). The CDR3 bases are TGTGTCAGCAGCCCCTCGGACAGGTTGAACACTGAAGCTTTCTTT. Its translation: CVSSPSDRLNTEAFF.

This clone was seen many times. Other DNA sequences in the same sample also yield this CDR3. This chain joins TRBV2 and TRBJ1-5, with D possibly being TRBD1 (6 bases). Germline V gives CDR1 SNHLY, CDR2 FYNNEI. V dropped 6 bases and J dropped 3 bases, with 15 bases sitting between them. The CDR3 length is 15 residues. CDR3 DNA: TGTGCCAGCAGCCCGGCTGGACAGCTCAATCAGCCCCAGCATTTT. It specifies CASSPAGQLNQPQHF.

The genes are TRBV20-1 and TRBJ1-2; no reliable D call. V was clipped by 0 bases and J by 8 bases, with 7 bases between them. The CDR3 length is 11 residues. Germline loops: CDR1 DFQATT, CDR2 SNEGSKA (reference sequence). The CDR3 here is CSARDLVGYTF. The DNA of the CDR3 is TGCAGTGCTAGAGATCTCGTCGGCTACACCTTC.

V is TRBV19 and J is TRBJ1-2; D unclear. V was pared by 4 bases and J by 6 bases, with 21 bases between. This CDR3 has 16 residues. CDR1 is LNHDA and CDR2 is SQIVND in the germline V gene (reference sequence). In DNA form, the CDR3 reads TGTGCCAGTAGTAGACCAGACGTGGGCCTAATTAATGGCTACACCTTC. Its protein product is CASSRPDVGLINGYTF.

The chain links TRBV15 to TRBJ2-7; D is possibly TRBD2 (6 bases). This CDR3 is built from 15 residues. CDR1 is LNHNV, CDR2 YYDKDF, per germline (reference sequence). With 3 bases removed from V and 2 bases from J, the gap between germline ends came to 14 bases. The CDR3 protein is CATSRLGGGTYEQYF. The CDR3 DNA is TGTGCCACCAGCAGGCTCGGTGGAGGGACCTACGAGCAGTACTTC.

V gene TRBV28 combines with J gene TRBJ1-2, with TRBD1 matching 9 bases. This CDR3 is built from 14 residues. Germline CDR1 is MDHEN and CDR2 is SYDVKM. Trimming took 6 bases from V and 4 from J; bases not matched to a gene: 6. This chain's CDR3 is CASSRGQGLYGYTF. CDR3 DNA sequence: TGTGCCAGCAGCCGGGGACAGGGTCTCTATGGCTACACCTTC.

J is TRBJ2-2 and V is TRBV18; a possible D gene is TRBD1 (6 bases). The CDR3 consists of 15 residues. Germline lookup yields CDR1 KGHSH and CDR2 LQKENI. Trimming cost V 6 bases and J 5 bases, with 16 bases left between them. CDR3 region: CASSRRDTATGELFF. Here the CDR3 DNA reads TGTGCCAGCTCCCGCCGGGACACGGCAACCGGGGAGCTGTTTTTT.

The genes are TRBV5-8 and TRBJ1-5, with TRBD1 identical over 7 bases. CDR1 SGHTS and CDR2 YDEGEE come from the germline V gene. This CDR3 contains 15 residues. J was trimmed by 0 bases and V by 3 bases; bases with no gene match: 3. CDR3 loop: CASSWGQNSNQPQHF. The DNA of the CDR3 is TGTGCCAGCAGCTGGGGACAGAATAGCAATCAGCCCCAGCATTTT.

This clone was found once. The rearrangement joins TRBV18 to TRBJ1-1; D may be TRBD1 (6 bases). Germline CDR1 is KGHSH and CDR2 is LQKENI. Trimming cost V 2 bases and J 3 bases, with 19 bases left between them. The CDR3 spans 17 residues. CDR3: CASSPLTGGAGDTEAFF. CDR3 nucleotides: TGTGCCAGCTCACCATTGACAGGAGGTGCTGGGGACACTGAAGCTTTCTTT.

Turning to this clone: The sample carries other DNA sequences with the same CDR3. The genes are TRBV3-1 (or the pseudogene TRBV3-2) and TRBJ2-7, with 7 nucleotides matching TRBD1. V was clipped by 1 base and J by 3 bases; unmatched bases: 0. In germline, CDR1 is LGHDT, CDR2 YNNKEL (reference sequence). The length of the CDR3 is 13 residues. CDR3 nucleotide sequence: TGTGCCAGCAGCCAAGGACAGGGCTACGAGCAGTACTTC. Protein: CASSQGQGYEQYF.

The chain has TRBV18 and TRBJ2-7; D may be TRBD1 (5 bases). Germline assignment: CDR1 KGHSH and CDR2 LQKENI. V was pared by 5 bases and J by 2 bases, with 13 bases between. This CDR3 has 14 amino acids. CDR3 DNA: TGTGCCAGCTCAAGCAGCCAAGGGGCCTACGAGCAGTACGTC. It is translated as CASSSSQGAYEQYV.

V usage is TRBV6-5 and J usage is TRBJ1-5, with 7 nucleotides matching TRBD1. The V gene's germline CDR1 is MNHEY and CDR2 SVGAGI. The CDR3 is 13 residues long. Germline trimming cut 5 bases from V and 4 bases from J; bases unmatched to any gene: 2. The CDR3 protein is CASSHRGNQPQHF. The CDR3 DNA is TGTGCCAGCAGTCACAGGGGAAATCAGCCCCAGCATTTT.